This T cell receptor (beta chain) came from a study of control samples from healthy donors and cancer patients. Germline assignment: CDR1 SEHNR and CDR2 FQNEAQ (reference sequence). Trimming cost V 3 bases and J 9 bases, with 15 bases left between them. The CDR3 has 14 residues. The data were produced by immunoSEQ multiplex PCR, yet TCRdb's version contains in-frame clones alone and is incomplete. Of about 69,000 clones listed, over 85% are singletons. V gene TRBV7-9 combines with J gene TRBJ1-5, with D maybe TRBD1 (5 bases). Input material: PBMCs. The sequence was collected from a man aged 60 to 69 with lung cancer. The CDR3 DNA sequence: TGTGCCAGCAGCTTTTCGAGTGGGCAGGGGCCCCAGCATTTT. Its protein product is CASSFSSGQGPQHF.